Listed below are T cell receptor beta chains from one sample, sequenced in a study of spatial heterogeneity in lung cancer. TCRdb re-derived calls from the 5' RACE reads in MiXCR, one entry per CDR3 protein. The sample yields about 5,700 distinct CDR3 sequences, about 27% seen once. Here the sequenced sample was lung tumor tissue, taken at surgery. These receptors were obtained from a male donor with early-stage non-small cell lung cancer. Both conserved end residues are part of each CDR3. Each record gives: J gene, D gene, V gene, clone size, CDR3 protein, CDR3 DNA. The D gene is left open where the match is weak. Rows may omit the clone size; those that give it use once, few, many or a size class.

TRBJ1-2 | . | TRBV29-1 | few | CSVETLGDYGYTF | TGCAGCGTTGAAACCCTAGGGGACTATGGCTACACCTTC
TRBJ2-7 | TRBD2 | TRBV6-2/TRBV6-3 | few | CASSTLAGALGEQYF | TGTGCCAGCAGTACCCTAGCGGGAGCCCTGGGAGAGCAGTACTTC
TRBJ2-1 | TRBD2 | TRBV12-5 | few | CASGSGLAGGNEQFF | TGTGCTAGTGGTTCGGGACTAGCCGGAGGAAATGAGCAGTTCTTC
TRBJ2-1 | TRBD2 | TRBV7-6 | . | CASSLRELSNEQFF | TGTGCCAGCAGCCTGCGGGAGTTGAGCAATGAGCAGTTCTTC
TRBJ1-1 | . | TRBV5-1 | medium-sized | CASRGLVLDTEAFF | TGCGCCAGCCGAGGACTCGTCCTTGACACTGAAGCTTTCTTT
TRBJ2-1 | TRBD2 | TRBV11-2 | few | CASSGSGRSRNEQFF | TGTGCCAGCAGCGGTAGCGGGAGAAGTCGAAATGAGCAGTTCTTC
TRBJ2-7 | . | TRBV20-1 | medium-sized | CSASGFIYEQYF | TGCAGTGCTTCAGGTTTCATCTACGAGCAGTACTTC
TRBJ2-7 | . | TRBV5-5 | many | CASSLSGLRYEQYF | TGTGCCAGCAGCTTATCAGGGTTACGCTACGAGCAGTACTTC
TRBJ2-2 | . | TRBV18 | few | CASSPTAGTGELFF | TGTGCCAGCTCACCTACCGCGGGCACCGGGGAGCTGTTTTTT
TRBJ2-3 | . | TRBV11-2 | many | CASSLRPPRQASTDTQYF | TGTGCCAGCAGCTTAAGACCCCCCCGACAGGCCAGCACAGATACGCAGTATTTT
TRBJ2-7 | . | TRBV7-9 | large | CASSLAQADSYEQYF | TGTGCCAGCAGCTTGGCACAGGCCGACTCCTACGAGCAGTACTTC
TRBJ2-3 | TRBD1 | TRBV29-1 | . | CSGRTGTSTDTQYF | TGCAGCGGGCGGACAGGGACGAGCACAGATACGCAGTATTTT
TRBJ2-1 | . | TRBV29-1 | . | CSVGAAPSSYNEQFF | TGCAGCGTTGGCGCAGCCCCGAGCTCCTACAATGAGCAGTTCTTC
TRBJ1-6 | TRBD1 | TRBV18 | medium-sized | CASSPAMDRGDSPLHF | TGTGCCAGCTCACCGGCAATGGACAGGGGGGATTCACCCCTCCACTTT
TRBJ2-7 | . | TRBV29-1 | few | CSVRTAYEQYF | TGCAGCGTCCGGACAGCTTACGAGCAGTACTTC
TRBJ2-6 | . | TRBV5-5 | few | CASSLVRGSTSSGANVLTF | TGTGCCAGCAGCTTGGTTAGGGGCTCAACGAGCTCTGGGGCCAACGTCCTGACTTTC
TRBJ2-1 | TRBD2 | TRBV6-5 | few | CASAQRELPYNEQFF | TGTGCCAGCGCCCAGCGGGAGCTGCCCTACAATGAGCAGTTCTTC
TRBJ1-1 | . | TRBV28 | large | CASSLWRGGTEAFF | TGTGCCAGCAGTTTATGGAGGGGCGGCACTGAAGCTTTCTTT
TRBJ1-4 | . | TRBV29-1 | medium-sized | CSAELGSNEKLFF | TGCAGCGCAGAGTTGGGGTCCAATGAAAAACTGTTTTTT
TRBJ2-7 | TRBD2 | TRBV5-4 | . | CASSFGTKTYEQYF | TGTGCCAGCAGCTTCGGGACTAAGACCTACGAGCAGTACTTC
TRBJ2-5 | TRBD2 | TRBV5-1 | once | CASSLAGTSGGQETQYF | TGCGCCAGCAGCTTGGCCGGGACTAGCGGGGGCCAAGAGACCCAGTACTTC
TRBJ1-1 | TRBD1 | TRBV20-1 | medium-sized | CSAFRDRSKEAFF | TGCAGTGCTTTCCGGGACAGGAGTAAAGAAGCTTTCTTT
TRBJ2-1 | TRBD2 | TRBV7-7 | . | CASSLQPSGSGNEQFF | TGTGCTAGCAGCCTTCAACCCAGCGGGAGCGGCAATGAGCAGTTCTTC
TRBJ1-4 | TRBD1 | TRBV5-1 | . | CASATGDSYYEKLFF | TGCGCCAGCGCTACCGGGGACAGTTACTATGAAAAACTGTTTTTT
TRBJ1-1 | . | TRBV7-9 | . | CASSRTGTEAFF | TGTGCCAGCAGCCGAACCGGGACAGAAGCTTTCTTT
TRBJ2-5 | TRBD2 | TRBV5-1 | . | CASSLEASGPQETQYF | TGCGCCAGCAGCTTGGAGGCTAGCGGACCTCAAGAGACCCAGTACTTC
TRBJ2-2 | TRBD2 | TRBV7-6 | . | CASSFRTSGAGELFF | TGTGCCAGCAGCTTCCGGACTAGCGGGGCCGGGGAGCTGTTTTTT
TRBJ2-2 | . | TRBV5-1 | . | CASSPGHLMNTGELFF | TGCGCCAGCAGCCCGGGACACCTAATGAACACCGGGGAGCTGTTTTTT
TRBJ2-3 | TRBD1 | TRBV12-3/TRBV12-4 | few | CASSSGTGRTDTQYF | TGTGCCAGCAGTTCCGGGACAGGCAGGACAGATACGCAGTATTTT
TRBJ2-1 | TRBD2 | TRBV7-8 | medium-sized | CASSRTSGLAATSSYNEQFF | TGTGCCAGCAGCCGAACGTCGGGACTAGCCGCCACCAGCTCCTACAATGAGCAGTTCTTC
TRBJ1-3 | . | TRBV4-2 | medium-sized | CASSQEAGRANTIYF | TGTGCCAGCAGCCAAGAGGCCGGCAGAGCGAACACCATATATTTT
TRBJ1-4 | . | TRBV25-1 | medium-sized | CASSDDREDLFF | TGTGCCAGCAGTGACGACCGGGAGGATTTGTTTTTT
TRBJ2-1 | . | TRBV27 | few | CATGSFGNEQFF | TGTGCCACCGGGAGTTTTGGGAATGAGCAGTTCTTC
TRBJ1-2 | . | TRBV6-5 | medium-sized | CASSYGGAGYGYTF | TGTGCCAGCAGTTACGGTGGGGCTGGCTATGGCTACACCTTC
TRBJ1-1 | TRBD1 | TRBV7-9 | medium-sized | CASSFITGGAEAFF | TGTGCCAGCAGCTTCATCACAGGGGGAGCTGAAGCTTTCTTT
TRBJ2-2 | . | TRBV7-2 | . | CASSLGIWTGELFF | TGTGCCAGCAGCTTAGGTATTTGGACCGGGGAGCTGTTTTTT
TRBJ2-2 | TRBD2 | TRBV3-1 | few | CASSQDFSGNANTGELFF | TGTGCCAGCAGCCAAGACTTCAGCGGGAACGCGAACACCGGGGAGCTGTTTTTT
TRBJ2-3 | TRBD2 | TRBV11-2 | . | CASSHEAGENSDTQYF | TGTGCCAGCAGCCATGAGGCGGGAGAGAACTCAGATACGCAGTATTTT
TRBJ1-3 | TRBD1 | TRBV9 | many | CASSLQGVSGNTIYF | TGTGCCAGCAGCCTACAGGGGGTATCTGGAAACACCATATATTTT
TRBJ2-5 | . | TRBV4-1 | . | CASSQEGAITFQETQYF | TGCGCCAGCAGCCAGGAGGGGGCGATTACTTTCCAAGAGACCCAGTACTTC
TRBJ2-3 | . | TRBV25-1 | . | CASSLDGYKEELDTQYF | TGTGCCAGCAGTCTCGATGGATACAAGGAAGAGTTGGATACGCAGTATTTT
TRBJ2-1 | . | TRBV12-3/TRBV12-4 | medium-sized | CASSPGYEQFF | TGTGCCAGCAGTCCGGGCTATGAGCAGTTCTTC
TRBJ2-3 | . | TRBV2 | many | CASSDQADTQYF | TGTGCCAGCAGTGATCAGGCAGATACGCAGTATTTT
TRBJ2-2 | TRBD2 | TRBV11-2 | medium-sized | CASSLALAGAGELFF | TGTGCCAGCAGCTTAGCTCTAGCGGGAGCCGGGGAGCTGTTTTTT
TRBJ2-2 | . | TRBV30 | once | CAWIRQSNTGELFF | TGTGCCTGGATACGGCAATCGAACACCGGGGAGCTGTTTTTT
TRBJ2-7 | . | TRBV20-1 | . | CSARDLVRSYF | TGCAGTGCTAGAGATCTTGTGCGGAGTTACTTC
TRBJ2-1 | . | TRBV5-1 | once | CASSLEDEQFF | TGCGCCAGCAGCTTGGAGGATGAGCAGTTCTTC
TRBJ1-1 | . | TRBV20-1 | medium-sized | CSARDIGIGMNTEAFF | TGCAGTGCTAGAGATATAGGAATTGGAATGAACACTGAAGCTTTCTTT
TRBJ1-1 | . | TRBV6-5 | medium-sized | CASSPGRLNTEAFF | TGTGCCAGCAGTCCAGGGCGTCTGAACACTGAAGCTTTCTTT
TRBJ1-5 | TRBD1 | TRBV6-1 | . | CASRAGGLNQPQHF | TGTGCCAGCAGGGCAGGGGGCTTGAATCAGCCCCAGCATTTT
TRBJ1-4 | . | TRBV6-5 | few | CASSDGQNEKLFF | TGTGCCAGCAGTGACGGACAGAACGAAAAACTGTTTTTT
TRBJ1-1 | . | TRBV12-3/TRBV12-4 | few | CASSFWSPTSEGAFF | TGTGCCAGCAGTTTTTGGTCACCTACTTCCGAAGGGGCTTTCTTT